One and the same sample provided the 16 T cell receptor beta chains below, sequenced in a study of blood T cell repertoires in COVID-19. Assay: immunoSEQ multiplex PCR; the TCRdb copy retains only in-frame clones and omits some. The top ten clones hold around 6% of a sample with 150,000 to 200,000 clones, 80% of them seen once. Material for sequencing was PBMCs or T cells enriched from blood (not recorded which). These receptors all stem from a man aged 40-49 years who had recovered from COVID-19.

This sequence joins TRBV4-1 and TRBJ1-2; D uncertain. Germline values: CDR1 MGHRA, CDR2 YSYEKL. Trimming took 0 bases from V and 1 from J, leaving 9 bases between them. This CDR3 comprises 15 residues. As DNA, the CDR3 is TGCGCCAGCAGCCAAGAGGAGACGGTTAACTATGGCTACACCTTC. It specifies CASSQEETVNYGYTF.

The CDR3 bases are TGTGCCATCACGGCAGGGGGCAATGAGCAGTTCTTC. This gives the protein CAITAGGNEQFF. The chain joins TRBV10-3 to TRBJ2-1, with 7 bases fitting TRBD1. The CDR3 has 12 amino acids. J lost 6 bases, V lost 7 bases, and 3 bases had no gene match. Germline V CDR1 and CDR2: ENHRY, SYGVKD.

This sequence joins TRBV23-1 and TRBJ1-6, with 7 bases aligning to TRBD1. TRBV23-1 counts as an open reading frame of uncertain function. The V segment lost 2 bases and the J segment 14 bases; nucleotides outside the gene matches: 6. This CDR3 comprises 13 residues. The CDR3 spells CASSQPDRPTLHF. CDR3 nucleotides: TGCGCCAGCAGTCAACCGGACAGGCCTACCCTCCACTTT.

The rearrangement links TRBV3-1 (or the pseudogene TRBV3-2) to TRBJ1-4; 8 bases are shared with TRBD1. This CDR3 has 15 amino acids. Per the germline V gene, CDR1 is LGHDT and CDR2 is YNNKEL (reference sequence). V dropped 5 bases and J dropped 8; count of bases not matched to a gene: 10. CDR3 nucleotides: TGTGCCAGCAGCACCCAGGACAGGGCTCTAGAAAAACTGTTTTTT. Its protein product is CASSTQDRALEKLFF.

The V and J genes are TRBV24-1 and TRBJ1-1; D is perhaps TRBD1 (5 bases). V was shortened by 6 bases and J by 2 bases, with 12 bases between the two germline ends. This CDR3 has 14 residues. Germline V gene data show CDR1 as KGHDR and CDR2 as SFDVKD. The CDR3 here is CATSTEGRNTEAFF. CDR3 in DNA: TGTGCCACCAGTACGGAGGGGCGAAACACTGAAGCTTTCTTT.

Note on this clone: A read error is possible here, since a much larger clone lies one base away. At the DNA level, this CDR3 is encoded by other sequences in the same sample as well. The gene calls are TRBV7-2 and TRBJ2-1; 9 bases agree with TRBD2. Germline V gene data show CDR1 as SGHTA and CDR2 as FQGNSA. This CDR3 contains 15 residues. The trim removed 4 bases at V and 6 bases at J, leaving 7 bases unmatched. CDR3 DNA: TGTGCCAGCAGCTGGGGGGCGGGGGGGAGCAATGAGCAGTTCTTC. This encodes CASSWGAGGSNEQFF.

The rearrangement links TRBV19 to TRBJ1-4; 7 bases fit TRBD1. Germline V gives CDR1 LNHDA, CDR2 SQIVND (reference sequence). V was pared by 6 bases and J by 4 bases, with 5 bases of the junction left unmatched. The CDR3 has 14 amino acids. The CDR3 DNA is TGTGCCAGTAGCGAGGGACAGTTTAATGAAAAACTGTTTTTT. This translates into CASSEGQFNEKLFF.

The V and J genes are TRBV1 and TRBJ2-2; no DNA check was done on the table's D call, TRBD2. TRBV1 is given as a pseudogene. CDR3 size: 15 residues. In nucleotides, the CDR3 is TGCACCAGCAGCCCGCGGGGGGGGAGTACCGGGGAGCTGTTTTTT. Protein product: CTSSPRGGSTGELFF.

This clone was observed at least ten times. This rearrangement joins TRBV5-4 to TRBJ1-2; the D gene is possibly TRBD1 (5 bases). CDR3 length: 13 amino acids. V was shortened by 2 bases and J by 2 bases, with 7 bases between the two germline ends. Germline assignment: CDR1 SGHNT and CDR2 YYREEE (reference sequence). The DNA for the CDR3 is TGTGCCAGCAGCTTAGCAGGGAACTATGGCTACACCTTC. It is translated as CASSLAGNYGYTF.

The genes are TRBV24-1 and TRBJ2-1, with 9 bases matching TRBD1. Germline trimming cut 5 bases from V and 5 bases from J; bases unmatched to any gene: 18. The length of the CDR3 is 19 residues. CDR1 and CDR2 (germline): KGHDR, SFDVKD. Written as DNA, the CDR3 is TGTGCCACCAGTGCCCCCTCGGGACAGGGAGGAGGGTGGGACAATGAGCAGTTCTTC. It is translated as CATSAPSGQGGGWDNEQFF.

This clone showed up many times. The rearrangement links TRBV18 to TRBJ1-6; 9 bases map to TRBD1. V trimming: 6 bases; J trimming: 5 bases; junction bases outside the gene matches: 8. The CDR3 is 16 amino acids. Looked up from germline, CDR1 is KGHSH and CDR2 is LQKENI. For the CDR3, the DNA is TGTGCCAGCTCGCTAGTACAGGGGGCTGATAATTCACCCCTCCACTTT. Its protein product is CASSLVQGADNSPLHF. The whole variable domain, remainder taken from reference TRBV18 and TRBJ1-6, is NAGVMQNPRHLVRRRGQEARLRCSPMKGHSHVYWYRQLPEEGLKFMVYLQKENIIDESGMPKERFSAEFPKEGPSILRIQQVVRGDSAAYFCASSLVQGADNSPLHFGNGTRLTVT.

V is TRBV10-3 and J is TRBJ1-2, with a possible D match to TRBD1 (5 bases). The germline V gene encodes CDR1 ENHRY and CDR2 SYGVKD. This CDR3 comprises 11 residues. Trimming left V 10 bases short and J 6 bases short, with 12 bases between. CDR3 DNA: TGTGCCAGTGGGACTGATAATGGCTACACCTTC. As protein: CASGTDNGYTF.

V and J are TRBV29-1 and TRBJ1-1; no clear D gene. This CDR3 comprises 11 residues. CDR1 and CDR2 from the germline V gene are SQVTM and ANQGSEA. The V gene lost 4 bases and the J gene lost 5 bases, with 8 bases spanning the gap. In DNA, the CDR3 is TGCAGCGTTGTGAGGGAGACTGAAGCTTTCTTT. Translated: CSVVRETEAFF.

V is TRBV7-9 and J is TRBJ1-4, with D maybe TRBD1 (6 bases). The V gene's germline CDR1 is SEHNR and CDR2 FQNEAQ (reference sequence). V lost 5 bases and J lost 5, with 12 bases in between. CDR3 size: 14 residues. The chain's CDR3 is CASSTGHINEKLFF. For the CDR3, the DNA is TGTGCCAGCAGCACGGGACACATCAATGAAAAACTGTTTTTT.

The rearrangement uses TRBV11-3 and TRBJ2-1; TRBD2 matches at 8 bases. This CDR3 spans 15 amino acids. Germline CDR1 reads SGHNT; CDR2 reads YENEEA. Trimming took 0 bases from V and 4 from J; bases not matched to a gene: 2. CDR3 bases: TGTGCCAGCAGCTTAGAAGAGCGGGGGTACAATGAGCAGTTCTTC. It codes for CASSLEERGYNEQFF. Based on the CDR3 plus reference TRBV11-3 and TRBJ2-1, the full variable domain is EAGVVQSPRYKIIEKKQPVAFWCNPISGHNTLYWYLQNLGQGPELLIRYENEEAVDDSQLPKDRFSAERLKGVDSTLKIQPAELGDSAVYLCASSLEERGYNEQFFGPGTRLTVL.

The chain carries TRBV5-1 and TRBJ2-2, with TRBD2 as a possible D gene (5 bases). Germline V gene sequence: CDR1 SGHRS, CDR2 YFSETQ. There are 17 residues in the CDR3. V dropped 0 bases and J dropped 4 bases, with 16 bases sitting between them. The CDR3 sequence is CASSLDGPSGRTGELFF. CDR3 nucleotides: TGCGCCAGCAGCTTGGATGGACCGAGCGGACGCACCGGGGAGCTGTTTTTT.